This TCR beta chain was captured by sequencing in a study of CD8 T cells in ankylosing spondylitis. Overall study results and limits: Clones linked with disease were CD8+ and fairly uncommon in the peripheral blood. Seemingly characteristic of ankylosing spondylitis blood was a TCR beta motif consisting of 7 or 8 highly homologous variants. In the blood and synovial fluid of reactive arthritis, some motif variants had been previously reported. Significant enrichment of disease-linked clones was reported in matched ankylosing spondylitis synovial fluid.

CDR3 length: 13 amino acids. The germline CDR1 and CDR2 sequences are LGHDT and YNNKEL (reference sequence). The germline V and J ends were trimmed by 3 bases and 5 bases, with 8 bases remaining between them. The TCR beta libraries were generated through quantitative 5'-RACE incorporating molecular barcodes. MiXCR, applied by TCRdb to the 5' RACE reads, yields one record per CDR3 protein. This table holds roughly 700,000 distinct CDR3 sequences, 15% to 20% found once. Remarks on this clonotype: Its antigen is undetermined.

Source material: blood, either unsorted or a sorted T cell fraction (not recorded which). The sequence was obtained from a male donor with ankylosing spondylitis. This chain connects TRBV3-1 to TRBJ2-1; unclear D gene. This CDR3 reads CASSQNTDNEQFF. The CDR3 bases are TGTGCCAGCAGCCAGAACACCGACAATGAGCAGTTCTTC.